Listed below are T cell receptor beta chains from one sample, sequenced in a study of cytomegalovirus exposure and HLA in healthy donors. Data came from immunoSEQ multiplex PCR; TCRdb stores just in-frame clones and leaves some out. The sample consists of 90,000 to 110,000 clones, roughly 80% of them appearing once. Sequencing used PBMCs. The receptors here all came from a woman aged 40-49 years in good health and CMV-seropositive. Each CDR3 is given with its conserved first and last residue. D genes are given only for firm matches. Size tells how often a clone was seen (once, few, many) or the class of an expanded clone, and some rows leave it out.

cdr3_nt: TGTGCCAGCAGCCTCAAGGGGGCTGGTCAGCCCCAGCATTTT
cdr3_aa: CASSLKGAGQPQHF
d_call: TRBD1
clone_size: few
j_call: TRBJ1-5
v_call: TRBV6-1

cdr3_nt: TGTGCCAGCAGTTCCAAACTAGGTCAATGGTTGATAGCCAAAAACATTCAGTACTTC
cdr3_aa: CASSSKLGQWLIAKNIQYF
d_call: -
clone_size: -
j_call: TRBJ2-4
v_call: TRBV28

cdr3_nt: TGTGCCAGCAGCCTCGTTTGGCGGGGGGCAGGAAGGAACACTGAAGCTTTCTTT
cdr3_aa: CASSLVWRGAGRNTEAFF
d_call: -
clone_size: -
j_call: TRBJ1-1
v_call: TRBV7-8

cdr3_nt: TGTGCCAGCAGCTTGGGTCTCAATCAGCCCCAGCATTTT
cdr3_aa: CASSLGLNQPQHF
d_call: -
clone_size: few
j_call: TRBJ1-5
v_call: TRBV5-5

cdr3_nt: TGTGCCAGCACTCACCAGGGCCTAGCTGGAAACACCATATATTTT
cdr3_aa: CASTHQGLAGNTIYF
d_call: -
clone_size: -
j_call: TRBJ1-3
v_call: TRBV6-6

cdr3_nt: TGTGCCAGCAGCTCAAGACAGGGGCACTACAATGAGCAGTTCTTC
cdr3_aa: CASSSRQGHYNEQFF
d_call: TRBD1
clone_size: few
j_call: TRBJ2-1
v_call: TRBV7-2

cdr3_nt: TGTGCCAGCAGTAAACAGGTTGGGATAAGAGAGACCCAGTACTTC
cdr3_aa: CASSKQVGIRETQYF
d_call: -
clone_size: -
j_call: TRBJ2-5
v_call: TRBV6-6

cdr3_nt: TGTGCCAGCAGTTTGAGGGATTCACCCCTCCACTTT
cdr3_aa: CASSLRDSPLHF
d_call: -
clone_size: -
j_call: TRBJ1-6
v_call: TRBV28

cdr3_nt: TGCAGCGTTGAAACCCTAGGGGTTGAGCAGTTCTTC
cdr3_aa: CSVETLGVEQFF
d_call: -
clone_size: -
j_call: TRBJ2-1
v_call: TRBV29-1

cdr3_nt: TGCGCCAGCAAAGGGGAGGGTGGGAGCACTGAAGCTTTCTTT
cdr3_aa: CASKGEGGSTEAFF
d_call: -
clone_size: few
j_call: TRBJ1-1
v_call: TRBV5-1

cdr3_nt: TGCGCCAGCAGCGGTGGACAGGGATTAGGCACTGAAGCTTTCTTT
cdr3_aa: CASSGGQGLGTEAFF
d_call: TRBD1
clone_size: -
j_call: TRBJ1-1
v_call: TRBV5-1

cdr3_nt: TGTGCCAGTAGTAGCGGACTAGCGGCGTACAATGAGCAGTTCTTC
cdr3_aa: CASSSGLAAYNEQFF
d_call: TRBD2
clone_size: -
j_call: TRBJ2-1
v_call: TRBV19

cdr3_nt: TGTGCCAGCAGCTTAGGACAGGGGGCCTACAATGAGCAGTTCTTC
cdr3_aa: CASSLGQGAYNEQFF
d_call: TRBD1
clone_size: -
j_call: TRBJ2-1
v_call: TRBV11-2

cdr3_nt: TGTGCCAGCAGCTGGGACAGGGGGTCCACTGGAAACACCATATATTTT
cdr3_aa: CASSWDRGSTGNTIYF
d_call: TRBD1
clone_size: few
j_call: TRBJ1-3
v_call: TRBV5-8

cdr3_nt: TGTGCCGGCAGCGCAGGGACAGGTTCGTACGAGCAGTACTTC
cdr3_aa: CAGSAGTGSYEQYF
d_call: TRBD1
clone_size: -
j_call: TRBJ2-7
v_call: TRBV11-2

cdr3_nt: TGCAGCGTTGATGGGGGGTACAGGGGAGTGGGGCAGTTCTTC
cdr3_aa: CSVDGGYRGVGQFF
d_call: -
clone_size: once
j_call: TRBJ2-1
v_call: TRBV29-1

cdr3_nt: TGTGCCAGCAGCTACCGGACTAGCATGACGGAGACCCAGTACTTC
cdr3_aa: CASSYRTSMTETQYF
d_call: TRBD2
clone_size: -
j_call: TRBJ2-5
v_call: TRBV11-3

cdr3_nt: TGTTCCAGCAGCGCCACGGCCGGGACAGAAGGGTTTTTT
cdr3_aa: CSSSATAGTEGFF
d_call: TRBD1
clone_size: -
j_call: TRBJ1-4
v_call: TRBV7-9

cdr3_nt: TGTGCCAGCAGCCAAGAAACAGGGGGATTACCAGATACGCAGTATTTT
cdr3_aa: CASSQETGGLPDTQYF
d_call: TRBD1
clone_size: -
j_call: TRBJ2-3
v_call: TRBV4-2

cdr3_nt: TGTGCCAGCAGCCCGACAGGGGTCCTCCACGAGCAGTACTTC
cdr3_aa: CASSPTGVLHEQYF
d_call: TRBD1
clone_size: -
j_call: TRBJ2-7
v_call: TRBV28

cdr3_nt: TGTGCCAGCAGCCCCCGGGGAGAGAACACCGGGGAGCTGTTTTTT
cdr3_aa: CASSPRGENTGELFF
d_call: -
clone_size: -
j_call: TRBJ2-2
v_call: TRBV9

cdr3_nt: TGTGCCATCAGTTTAAGACAGGGTGACACCGGGGAGCTGTTTTTT
cdr3_aa: CAISLRQGDTGELFF
d_call: TRBD1
clone_size: -
j_call: TRBJ2-2
v_call: TRBV10-3

cdr3_nt: TGTGCCAGTAGTATCCCAGGATCCTACGAGCAGTACTTC
cdr3_aa: CASSIPGSYEQYF
d_call: -
clone_size: once
j_call: TRBJ2-7
v_call: TRBV19

cdr3_nt: TGTGCCAGCAAGCTAGGGGGTCGAGAGACCCAGTACTTC
cdr3_aa: CASKLGGRETQYF
d_call: -
clone_size: -
j_call: TRBJ2-5
v_call: TRBV6-5

cdr3_nt: TGTGCCAGCAGTTTAAGGGACCCAGGGGTTACAGATACGCAGTATTTT
cdr3_aa: CASSLRDPGVTDTQYF
d_call: -
clone_size: -
j_call: TRBJ2-3
v_call: TRBV27

cdr3_nt: TGTGCCAGCAGTTTATTGTCGGTGCAGCCCCAGCATTTT
cdr3_aa: CASSLLSVQPQHF
d_call: -
clone_size: -
j_call: TRBJ1-5
v_call: TRBV28

cdr3_nt: TGTGCCAGCAGCTTAGGACCTAGCGGGGGGGGCTGGGGCACCGGGGAGCTGTTTTTT
cdr3_aa: CASSLGPSGGGWGTGELFF
d_call: TRBD2
clone_size: -
j_call: TRBJ2-2
v_call: TRBV7-2

cdr3_nt: TGTGCCAGCAGTTTAAGGGACAGGGGTCGATACGAGCAGTACTTC
cdr3_aa: CASSLRDRGRYEQYF
d_call: TRBD1
clone_size: -
j_call: TRBJ2-7
v_call: TRBV27

cdr3_nt: TGCGCCAGCAGCAGGGGACAGGCCGGCTCTGGGGCCAACGTCCTGACTTTC
cdr3_aa: CASSRGQAGSGANVLTF
d_call: TRBD1
clone_size: -
j_call: TRBJ2-6
v_call: TRBV5-1

cdr3_nt: TGTGCCAGCAGCGCCCCGGTATATGAGCAGTTCTTC
cdr3_aa: CASSAPVYEQFF
d_call: -
clone_size: once
j_call: TRBJ2-1
v_call: TRBV7-9

cdr3_nt: TGTGCCAGCAGCTTAGCGGGAGGGCGAGAGCGAACGCAGTATTTT
cdr3_aa: CASSLAGGRERTQYF
d_call: TRBD2
clone_size: -
j_call: TRBJ2-3
v_call: TRBV13

cdr3_nt: TGTGCCAGCAGCTTAGGGACTAGCGGGAGGGGTGAGACCCAGTACTTC
cdr3_aa: CASSLGTSGRGETQYF
d_call: TRBD2
clone_size: -
j_call: TRBJ2-5
v_call: TRBV7-9

cdr3_nt: TGTGCCAGCAGCTTAGACCCTAGGTTGGAGCGGGAGAGCAGGGGAGAGACCCAGTACTTC
cdr3_aa: CASSLDPRLERESRGETQYF
d_call: TRBD2
clone_size: -
j_call: TRBJ2-5
v_call: TRBV11-3

cdr3_nt: TGTGCCAGCAGCCCGCTAGTCACTGAAGCTTTCTTT
cdr3_aa: CASSPLVTEAFF
d_call: -
clone_size: -
j_call: TRBJ1-1
v_call: TRBV28

cdr3_nt: TGTGCCAGCAGTTCGACAGATGTATCCTACGAGCAGTACTTC
cdr3_aa: CASSSTDVSYEQYF
d_call: -
clone_size: -
j_call: TRBJ2-7
v_call: TRBV27

cdr3_nt: TGTGCCAGCAGCCCGACGGGACAGGGGGACACTGAAGCTTTCTTT
cdr3_aa: CASSPTGQGDTEAFF
d_call: TRBD1
clone_size: -
j_call: TRBJ1-1
v_call: TRBV11-2

cdr3_nt: TGTGCCAGCAGCCGGATAGCGGGAGGCCGTTCCTCCTACAATGAGCAGTTCTTC
cdr3_aa: CASSRIAGGRSSYNEQFF
d_call: TRBD2
clone_size: -
j_call: TRBJ2-1
v_call: TRBV11-2

cdr3_nt: TGTGCCAGCAGCTTAGATCAGTACAGAAACACCATATATTTT
cdr3_aa: CASSLDQYRNTIYF
d_call: -
clone_size: -
j_call: TRBJ1-3
v_call: TRBV7-9

cdr3_nt: TGCAGCGTTGAAGATCAGGGCCACGAGCAGTACTTC
cdr3_aa: CSVEDQGHEQYF
d_call: -
clone_size: -
j_call: TRBJ2-7
v_call: TRBV29-1

cdr3_nt: TGTGCCAGCAGCGTAGGAGGGCTTGGGGGCTATAACGAGCAGTACTTC
cdr3_aa: CASSVGGLGGYNEQYF
d_call: -
clone_size: -
j_call: TRBJ2-7
v_call: TRBV9

cdr3_nt: TGTGCCTCCGGACAGGGGCCCTACGAGCAGTACTTC
cdr3_aa: CASGQGPYEQYF
d_call: TRBD1
clone_size: -
j_call: TRBJ2-7
v_call: TRBV10-3

cdr3_nt: TGCAGCGTTGAGGGTGCCCGGGACAGGGGCCTTCATTTT
cdr3_aa: CSVEGARDRGLHF
d_call: TRBD1
clone_size: -
j_call: TRBJ1-4
v_call: TRBV29-1

cdr3_nt: TGTGCCAGCAACGTGGCAGGGGATGAAAAACTGTTTTTT
cdr3_aa: CASNVAGDEKLFF
d_call: -
clone_size: -
j_call: TRBJ1-4
v_call: TRBV7-9

cdr3_nt: TGCGCCAGCAGCTTGGTAGCGGGAAACTCCTACAATGAGCAGTTCTTC
cdr3_aa: CASSLVAGNSYNEQFF
d_call: TRBD2
clone_size: -
j_call: TRBJ2-1
v_call: TRBV5-1

cdr3_nt: TGCAGCGTACCCACTAGCGGCTCCTACAATGAGCAGTTCTTC
cdr3_aa: CSVPTSGSYNEQFF
d_call: TRBD2
clone_size: -
j_call: TRBJ2-1
v_call: TRBV29-1

cdr3_nt: TGTGCCAGCACCGGGACAGGGCTCTACGAGCAGTACTTC
cdr3_aa: CASTGTGLYEQYF
d_call: TRBD1
clone_size: -
j_call: TRBJ2-7
v_call: TRBV2

cdr3_nt: TGTGCCAGCAGCTGGCTCCCCGGGGAGCTGTTTTTT
cdr3_aa: CASSWLPGELFF
d_call: -
clone_size: -
j_call: TRBJ2-2
v_call: TRBV5-5

cdr3_nt: TGTGCCAGCAGTTCGACAGGGGGGTCACCCCTCCACTTT
cdr3_aa: CASSSTGGSPLHF
d_call: TRBD1
clone_size: -
j_call: TRBJ1-6
v_call: TRBV27

cdr3_nt: TGTGCCAGCAGTGGACTAGCGGGAACCCACAATGAGCAGTTCTTC
cdr3_aa: CASSGLAGTHNEQFF
d_call: TRBD2
clone_size: -
j_call: TRBJ2-1
v_call: TRBV2

cdr3_nt: TGTGCCAGCAGCCCGGGGGGCGCGAGCAATCAGCCCCAGCATTTT
cdr3_aa: CASSPGGASNQPQHF
d_call: -
clone_size: few
j_call: TRBJ1-5
v_call: TRBV7-2

cdr3_nt: TGTGCCAGCAGCTTAGGTTTCGGTAGATACGAGCAGTACTTC
cdr3_aa: CASSLGFGRYEQYF
d_call: -
clone_size: few
j_call: TRBJ2-7
v_call: TRBV13

cdr3_nt: TGTGCCAGCAGTTTGAGAAATGAGAAGAGGGCATACGAGCAGTACTTC
cdr3_aa: CASSLRNEKRAYEQYF
d_call: -
clone_size: few
j_call: TRBJ2-7
v_call: TRBV6-6

cdr3_nt: TGTGCCAGCAGGCCTCCAAACAGGGATAATTCACCCCTCCACTTT
cdr3_aa: CASRPPNRDNSPLHF
d_call: -
clone_size: -
j_call: TRBJ1-6
v_call: TRBV28

cdr3_nt: TGTGCCAGCTCGCGGGACAGAGGCTCCTACGAGCAGTACTTC
cdr3_aa: CASSRDRGSYEQYF
d_call: -
clone_size: -
j_call: TRBJ2-7
v_call: TRBV18

cdr3_nt: TGTGCCAGCAGCTCACCCTGGCTAGAGACCCAGTACTTC
cdr3_aa: CASSSPWLETQYF
d_call: -
clone_size: -
j_call: TRBJ2-5
v_call: TRBV7-2

cdr3_nt: TGTGCCAGCAGTGGGGTGCGGGCCCTCTACGAGCAGTACTTC
cdr3_aa: CASSGVRALYEQYF
d_call: -
clone_size: -
j_call: TRBJ2-7
v_call: TRBV2

cdr3_nt: TGCGCCAGCAGCACCGGACTAGCGGGGGACACAGATACGCAGTATTTT
cdr3_aa: CASSTGLAGDTDTQYF
d_call: TRBD2
clone_size: few
j_call: TRBJ2-3
v_call: TRBV5-1

cdr3_nt: TGTGCCAGCAGCATAGGGGTAGTGGCACGACTCGCGGAGGGGGAGACCCAGTACTTC
cdr3_aa: CASSIGVVARLAEGETQYF
d_call: -
clone_size: few
j_call: TRBJ2-5
v_call: TRBV21-1

cdr3_nt: TGTGCCAGCAGCGAGACCCTTCAGGGTGGTGGAAACACCATATATTTT
cdr3_aa: CASSETLQGGGNTIYF
d_call: -
clone_size: few
j_call: TRBJ1-3
v_call: TRBV7-9